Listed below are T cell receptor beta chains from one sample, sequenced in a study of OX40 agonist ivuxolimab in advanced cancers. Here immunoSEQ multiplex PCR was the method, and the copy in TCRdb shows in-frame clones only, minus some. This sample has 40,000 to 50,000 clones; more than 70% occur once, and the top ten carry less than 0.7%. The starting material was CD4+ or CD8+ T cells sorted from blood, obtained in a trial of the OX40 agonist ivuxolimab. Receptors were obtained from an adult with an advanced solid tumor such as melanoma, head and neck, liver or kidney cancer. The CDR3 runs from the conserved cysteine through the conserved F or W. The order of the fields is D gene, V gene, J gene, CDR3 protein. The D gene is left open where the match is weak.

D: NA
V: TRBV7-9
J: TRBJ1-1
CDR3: CASSLYRASEAFF

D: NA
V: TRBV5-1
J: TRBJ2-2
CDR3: CASSFVGGGDNTGELFF

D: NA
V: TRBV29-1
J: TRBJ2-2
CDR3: CSVRANGAGELFF

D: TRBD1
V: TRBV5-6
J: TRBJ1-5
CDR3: CASSRGQAEPQHF

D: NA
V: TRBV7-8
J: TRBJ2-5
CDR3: CASSLDGLQETQYF

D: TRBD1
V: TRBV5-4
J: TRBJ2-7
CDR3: CASSLGTGDAYEQYF

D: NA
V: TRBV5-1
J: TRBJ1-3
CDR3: CASSLGYSGNTIYF

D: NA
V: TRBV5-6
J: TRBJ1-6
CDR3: CASSFNSPLHF

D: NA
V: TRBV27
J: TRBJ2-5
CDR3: CASSFGQGYQETQYF

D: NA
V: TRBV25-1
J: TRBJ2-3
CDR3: CASSETDTQYF

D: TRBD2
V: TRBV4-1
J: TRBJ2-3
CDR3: CASGDSGLAGTIADTQYF

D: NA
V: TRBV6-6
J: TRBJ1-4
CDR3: CASSRTGWGEKLFF

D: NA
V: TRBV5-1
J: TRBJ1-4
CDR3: CASSFGSSGEKLFF

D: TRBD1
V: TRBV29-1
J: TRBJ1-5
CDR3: CSVLTGTVDQPQHF

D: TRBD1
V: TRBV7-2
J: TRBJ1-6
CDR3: CASSRQGNSPLHF

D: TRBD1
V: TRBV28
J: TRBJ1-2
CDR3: CASSPGQKSANYGYTF

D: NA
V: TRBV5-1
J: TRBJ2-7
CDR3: CASSGSYEQYF

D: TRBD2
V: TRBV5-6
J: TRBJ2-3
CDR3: CASSPAGGRSTDTQYF

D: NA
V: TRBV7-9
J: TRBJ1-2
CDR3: CASNTLGWGDYGYTF

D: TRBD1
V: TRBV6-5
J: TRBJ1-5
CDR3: CASRSGGLSNQPQHF

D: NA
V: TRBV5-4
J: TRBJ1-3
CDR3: CASSLEAGARGNTIYF

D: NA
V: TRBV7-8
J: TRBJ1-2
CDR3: CASSLRTGYGYTF

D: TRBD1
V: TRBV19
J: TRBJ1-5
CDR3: CASSPRDSYQPQHF

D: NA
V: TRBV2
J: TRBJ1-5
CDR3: CASSYRLDRGQPQHF

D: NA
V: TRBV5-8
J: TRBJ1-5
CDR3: CASSRGAESNQPQHF

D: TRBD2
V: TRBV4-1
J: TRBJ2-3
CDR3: CASSQELGGNTQYF

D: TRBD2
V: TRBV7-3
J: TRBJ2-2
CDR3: CASSLTSPSGGPFGTGELFF

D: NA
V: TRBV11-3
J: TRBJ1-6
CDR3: CASSLVGGSSYNSPLHF

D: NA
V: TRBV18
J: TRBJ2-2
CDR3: CASFIDADTGELFF

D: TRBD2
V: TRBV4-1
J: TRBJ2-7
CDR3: CASSQEYRASGGLSYEQYF

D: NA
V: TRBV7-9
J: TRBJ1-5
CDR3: CASSQADRPPQHF

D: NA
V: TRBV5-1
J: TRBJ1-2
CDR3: CASSWDGGYGYTF

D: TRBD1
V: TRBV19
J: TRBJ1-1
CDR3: CASRGPGQGDPEAFF

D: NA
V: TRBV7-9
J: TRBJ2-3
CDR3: CASSLVASTDTQYF

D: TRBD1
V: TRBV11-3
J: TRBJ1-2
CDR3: CASSLTGVYGYTF

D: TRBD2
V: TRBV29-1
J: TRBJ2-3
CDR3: CSVEGERGSSTDTQYF

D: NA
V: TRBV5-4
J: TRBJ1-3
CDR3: CASSPIQGKRRAGGNTIYF

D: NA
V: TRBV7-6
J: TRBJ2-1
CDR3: CASSLGGDPSYNEQFF

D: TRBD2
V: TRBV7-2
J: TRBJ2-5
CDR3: CATQLRGGRGQETQYF

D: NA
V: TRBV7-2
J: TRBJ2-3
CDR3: CASSLGHAADTQYF

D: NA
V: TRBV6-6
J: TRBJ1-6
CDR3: CASSPPIGASPLHF

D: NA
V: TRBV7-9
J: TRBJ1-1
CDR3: CASSLEIVNTEAFF

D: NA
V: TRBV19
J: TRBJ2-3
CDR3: CASGGDKHPSTDTQYF

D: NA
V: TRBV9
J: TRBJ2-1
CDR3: CASSVGSRVNEQFF

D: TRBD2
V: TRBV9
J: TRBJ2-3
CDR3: CASSAPAGGSTDTQYF

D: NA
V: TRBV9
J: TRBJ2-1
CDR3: CASSVDGGPPHNEQFF

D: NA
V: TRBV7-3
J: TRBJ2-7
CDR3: CASSLGEGEQYF

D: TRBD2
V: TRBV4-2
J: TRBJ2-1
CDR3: CASSQGRGGTSSYNEQFF

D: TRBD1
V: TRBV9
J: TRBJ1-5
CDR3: CASSVEGQSGQPQHF

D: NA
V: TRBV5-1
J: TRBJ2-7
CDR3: CASMAPGVHEQYF

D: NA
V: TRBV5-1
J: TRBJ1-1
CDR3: CASSADGLNTEAFF

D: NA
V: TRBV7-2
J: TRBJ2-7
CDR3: CASSSLSYEQYF

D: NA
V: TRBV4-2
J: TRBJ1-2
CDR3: CASRWLVDKESGYTF

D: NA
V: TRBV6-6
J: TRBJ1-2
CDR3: CASSYSSDSFYGYTF